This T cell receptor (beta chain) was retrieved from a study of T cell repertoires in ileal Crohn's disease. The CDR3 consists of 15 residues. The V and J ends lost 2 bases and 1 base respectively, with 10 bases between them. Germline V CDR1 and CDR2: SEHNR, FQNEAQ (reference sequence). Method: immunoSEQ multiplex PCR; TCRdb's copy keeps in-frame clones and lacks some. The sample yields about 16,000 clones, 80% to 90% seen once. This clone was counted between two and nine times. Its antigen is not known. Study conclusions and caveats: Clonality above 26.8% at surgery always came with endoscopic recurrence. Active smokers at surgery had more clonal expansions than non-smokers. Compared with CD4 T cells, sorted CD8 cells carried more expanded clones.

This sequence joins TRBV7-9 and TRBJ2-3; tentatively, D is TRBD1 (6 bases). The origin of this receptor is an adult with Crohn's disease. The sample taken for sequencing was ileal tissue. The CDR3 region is CASSLRGSGTDTQYF. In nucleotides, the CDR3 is TGTGCCAGCAGCTTAAGGGGGAGTGGCACAGATACGCAGTATTTT.